This T cell receptor (beta chain) was retrieved from a study of cytomegalovirus exposure and HLA in healthy donors. As to this clone: Its antigen is as yet unknown.

Profiled with immunoSEQ multiplex PCR; TCRdb holds only in-frame clones, not every one. The repertoire includes about 220,000 clones, around 87% of them detected once, and about 3% sits in the top ten. Points from the study as a whole: Whilst most TCR sequences proved rare, a subset of public TCRs occurred across many donors. A subsequent analysis found that TCR clusters from the first cohort also tended to co-occur in the roughly 120 validation repertoires, with roughly 95% of cluster scores above 0.

The donors were in the approximately 120-subject validation cohort, distinct from the roughly 600-subject first cohort. V dropped 4 bases and J dropped 4; count of bases not matched to a gene: 19. This CDR3 has 18 residues. CDR1 SGHTS and CDR2 YDEGEE come from the germline V gene. Material for sequencing was PBMCs. The receptor comes from a man between 18 and 29 years old in good health and CMV-seronegative. The chain couples TRBV5-8 to TRBJ2-5, with 7 bases fitting TRBD1. CDR3 coding DNA: TGTGCCAGCAGCCCAGCCCCCGGCCGGACAGGAGGATTAGAGACCCAGTACTTC. This sequence encodes CASSPAPGRTGGLETQYF.